The 6 T cell receptor beta chains below come from one sample, sequenced in a study of CD8 T cells in Susac syndrome. Random hexamers were used to reverse transcribe an amount of 0.5 to 1 ug RNA. Via MiXCR, TCRdb re-called the immunoSEQ multiplex PCR reads, giving one row per CDR3 protein. The profile shows approximately 130,000 distinct CDR3 sequences, roughly 89% of them singletons. The sequenced material came from CD8+ T cells from PBMCs. The source of these receptors is a human donor with multiple sclerosis.

The chain couples TRBV27 to TRBJ2-2; D possibly matches TRBD1 or TRBD2 (6 bases each). The CDR3 covers 15 residues. The germline V and J ends were trimmed by 3 bases and 5 bases, with 13 bases remaining between them. Germline V CDR1 and CDR2: MNHEY, SMNVEV (reference sequence). CDR3 sequence (DNA): TGTGCCAGCAGTTTGTTGCAGGGGAGGACCGGGGAGCTGTTTTTT. Translating gives CASSLLQGRTGELFF.

The chain combines TRBV4-3 with TRBJ2-7, with 7 bases fitting TRBD2. The J segment lost 0 bases and the V segment lost 5 bases, leaving 7 bases of the junction unmatched. The CDR3 extends over 15 amino acids. Per the germline V gene, CDR1 is LGHNA and CDR2 is YSLEER. This CDR3 is CASSYGLVGSYEQYF. The CDR3 DNA is TGCGCCAGCAGCTACGGACTAGTAGGCTCCTACGAGCAGTACTTC.

V and J are TRBV14 and TRBJ2-7, with 8 bases aligning to TRBD1. The J segment lost 6 bases and the V segment lost 4 bases, leaving 8 bases of the junction unmatched. Germline lookup yields CDR1 SGHDN and CDR2 FVKESK. The CDR3 is 14 residues long. CDR3 protein: CASSLRDRHGEQYF. The CDR3 DNA reads TGTGCCAGCAGCCTCCGGGACAGGCATGGCGAGCAGTACTTC.

The CDR3 here is CASSQDSGQGREPQHF. As DNA, the CDR3 is TGCGCCAGCAGCCAAGATTCGGGACAGGGAAGAGAGCCCCAGCATTTT. The chain carries TRBV4-1 and TRBJ1-5, with 9 bases lining up with TRBD1. Germline V gives CDR1 MGHRA, CDR2 YSYEKL. The CDR3 spans 16 residues. J gave up 8 bases and V 0 bases, and 8 bases lay outside the gene matches.

This chain links TRBV5-1 with TRBJ2-7; TRBD1 or TRBD2 may be the D gene (6 bases each). The germline CDR1 and CDR2 sequences are SGHRS and YFSETQ. The CDR3 spans 13 residues. The V end lost 2 bases, the J end lost 5 bases, and 11 bases lay between the germline ends. This chain's CDR3 is CASSLTGANEQYF. The CDR3 region has the DNA TGCGCCAGCAGCTTAACGGGGGCCAACGAGCAGTACTTC.

The CDR3 loop is CASSFSEEGAHQPQHF. Written as DNA, the CDR3 is TGTGCCAGCAGCTTCTCAGAAGAGGGGGCCCATCAGCCCCAGCATTTT. The gene calls are TRBV5-6 and TRBJ1-5, with 7 bases aligning to TRBD1. CDR1 and CDR2 (germline): SGHDT, YYEEEE. This CDR3 has 16 residues. V shed 2 bases and J 5 bases; nucleotides not matched to a gene: 10.